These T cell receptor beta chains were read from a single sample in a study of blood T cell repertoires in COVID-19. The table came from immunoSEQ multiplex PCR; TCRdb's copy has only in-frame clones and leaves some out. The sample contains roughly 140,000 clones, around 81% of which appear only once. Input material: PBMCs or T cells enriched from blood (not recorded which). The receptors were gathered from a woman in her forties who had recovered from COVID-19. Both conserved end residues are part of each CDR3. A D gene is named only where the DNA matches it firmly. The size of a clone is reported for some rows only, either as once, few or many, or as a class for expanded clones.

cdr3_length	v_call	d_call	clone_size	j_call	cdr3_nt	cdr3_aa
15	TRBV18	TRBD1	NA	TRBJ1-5	TGTGCCAGCTCACCACAACAGGGGGGGAATCAGCCCCAGCATTTT	CASSPQQGGNQPQHF
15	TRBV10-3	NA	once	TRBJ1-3	TGTGCCACCGAGGAAATGGAATTCTCTGGAAACACCATATATTTT	CATEEMEFSGNTIYF
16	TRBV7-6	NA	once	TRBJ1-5	TGTGCCAGCAGCTTAGAGGGCGGACTCCCCAATCAGCCCCAGCATTTT	CASSLEGGLPNQPQHF
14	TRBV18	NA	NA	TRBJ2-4	TGTGCCAGCTCACCGGACAGCCTCCGGAACATTCAGTACTTC	CASSPDSLRNIQYF
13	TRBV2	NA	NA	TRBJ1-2	TGTGCCAGCAGTGTAGAGACTAACTATGGCTACACCTTC	CASSVETNYGYTF
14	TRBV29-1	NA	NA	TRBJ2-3	TGCAGCGTTGCGTCGGGGCAGGGGGGAGATACGCAGTATTTT	CSVASGQGGDTQYF
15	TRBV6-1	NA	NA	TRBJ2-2	TGTGCCAGCAGTGAAAATAGTATCGTAACCGGGGAGCTGTTTTTT	CASSENSIVTGELFF
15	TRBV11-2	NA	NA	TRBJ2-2	TGTGCCAGCAGCTCTCCCAGGATGAACACCGGGGAGCTGTTTTTT	CASSSPRMNTGELFF
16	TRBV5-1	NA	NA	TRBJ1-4	TGCGCCAGCAGCTTGTCTGGACAGACCAATAATGAAAAACTGTTTTTT	CASSLSGQTNNEKLFF
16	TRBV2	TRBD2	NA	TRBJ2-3	TGTGCCAGCAGTTCCGTGGCTAGCGGAGACACAGATACGCAGTATTTT	CASSSVASGDTDTQYF
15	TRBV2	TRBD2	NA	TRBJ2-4	TGTGCCATCGGGACTAGCGGGAGTGGGTCGGGGATTCAGTACTTC	CAIGTSGSGSGIQYF
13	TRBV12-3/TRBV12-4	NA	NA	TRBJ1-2	TGTGCCAGCAGTTTAGGCCCCCCAGTGGGCTACACCTTC	CASSLGPPVGYTF
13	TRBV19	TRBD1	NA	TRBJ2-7	TGTGCCACAACACAGGGGGTTACCTACGAGCAGTACTTC	CATTQGVTYEQYF
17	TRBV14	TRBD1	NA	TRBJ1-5	TGTGCCAGCAGCCAAGATAGGGGACAGTATAGCAATCAGCCCCAGCATTTT	CASSQDRGQYSNQPQHF
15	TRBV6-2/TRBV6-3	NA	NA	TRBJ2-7	TGTGCCAGCAGTTACGGGGCATTTATACTCTACGAGCAGTACTTC	CASSYGAFILYEQYF